This T cell receptor (beta chain) is drawn from a study of cytotoxic CD8 clonotypes in ibrutinib-treated CLL (dated by TCRdb to the early 2020s). For the wider study: The cohort was composed of more than ten relapsed/refractory and 15 treatment-naive patients; IGHV unmutated status was identified in approximately 17 patients. Responses were partial in some 24 patients and complete in 2; after median around 72 months follow-up, around 14 stayed in remission and some twelve progressed. The response samples were drawn at a median of roughly eleven months into treatment, with a range of about 6 to 36 months. On average, each sample had about 260,000 productive templates and roughly 95,000 productive rearrangements. Longitudinal samples were obtainable from about 30% of the roughly 90 participants in the trial. Cryopreserved peripheral blood mononuclear cells were collected before treatment, at response, and at either disease progression or sustained remission. All remission and progressive disease samples were collected while patients were still receiving ibrutinib. The paper's findings and limits, for the study overall: Public clonotypes were rare and either shrank or stayed stable during treatment, and the rise in clonality at ibrutinib response reflected expansion of private clonotypes. Sampling times were not matched between patients in sustained remission and patients whose disease was progressing, and lymph node repertoires were not examined. Clonality increased at ibrutinib response, stayed stable in sustained remission, and fell back toward baseline at progression. Baseline clonality exceeded that of age-matched healthy donors and correlated strongly with circulating CD8+ T-cell counts.

What the time point label conveys for this sample: progressive disease on ibrutinib. For TCR beta library preparation, roughly 2.1 micrograms of genomic DNA was extracted from cryopreserved PBMCs. Longitudinal blood samples from CLL patients on ibrutinib monotherapy underwent high-throughput TCR beta sequencing. The patients took part in an open-label, single-center phase 2 trial of ibrutinib monotherapy. On a MiSeq, deep resolution sequencing aimed for a depth between 1 in 1 million and 1 in 200,000 T cells, with each clonotype covered 10x on average. TCR beta libraries were generated with the immunoSEQ hsTCRB Kit. Turning to the authors' computational methods: Data were analyzed with ImmunoSEQ Data Assistant and ImmunoSEQ Analyzer, with V, D and J genes assigned per IMGT definitions. Clonality, with values ranging from 0 to 1, was calculated as one minus the normalized Shannon entropy of productive rearrangement frequencies. Public clonotype analysis was restricted to overrepresented clonotypes comprising at least 0.05% of each patient's repertoire. Repertoires from 10 to 15 age-matched healthy donors in immuneACCESS were used as clonality controls. The clones in this table, taken by TCRdb from immuneACCESS, are in-frame only. Not every clone is retained; where verified, under half of the shortfall comes from an unresolved V gene, and the cause of the rest is unknown. V, J and clone size were drawn from that table, and D and trimming were deduced from the DNA. The sample has 9,000 to 13,000 clones on record, about 79% of them singletons. About 16% of the sample lies in the top ten.

V is pared back by 7 bases and J by 1 base, with 14 bases lying between the germline termini. CDR1 and CDR2, looked up from the germline V gene, are MDHEN and SYDVKM. Including cysteine and phenylalanine, the CDR3 has 14 amino acids. The kept DNA is CDR3 alone, 42 bases in frame from the first base. As to this clone: Its antigen is still unknown. There are no base qualities to consult, and no much larger clone falls within one base.

Sequencing was performed on PBMCs, taken at disease progression, from a patient treated with ibrutinib. The chain uses TRBV28 and TRBJ2-7, with TRBD1 tentatively as D gene (6 bases match). This sequence was found in a human donor with chronic lymphocytic leukemia. In nucleotides, the sequence is TGTGCCAGCACCATGGGGGCGGTATCCTACGAGCAGTACTTC. Translation gives CASTMGAVSYEQYF.